The rows below give T cell receptor beta chains drawn from one sample of a study of T cell responses to AZD1222 COVID-19 vaccine. The repertoire was sequenced with immunoSEQ multiplex PCR; TCRdb's copy has only in-frame clones and lacks some. The profile shows 110,000 to 150,000 clones, roughly 85% of them singletons. The sequences come from peripheral blood, collected on day 0 of AZD1222 vaccination. Every receptor here comes from an adult in good health. The CDR3 runs from the conserved cysteine through the conserved F or W. A D gene is named only where the DNA matches it firmly. The size field is filled for only some rows; it gives once, few, many or a size class.

d_call	j_call	clone_size	v_call	cdr3_nt	cdr3_aa
-	TRBJ2-3	-	TRBV7-9	TGTGCCAGCAGCCCCCCCGGTCTCAGCACAGATACGCAGTATTTT	CASSPPGLSTDTQYF
-	TRBJ1-5	-	TRBV5-1	TGCGCCAGCAGCTTTTCGGGGGATGGGCCCCAGCATTTT	CASSFSGDGPQHF
-	TRBJ1-1	-	TRBV7-9	TGTGCCAGCAGCCGCTATCAAGCAGGTGAAGCTTTCTTT	CASSRYQAGEAFF
-	TRBJ1-1	-	TRBV6-1	TGTGCCAGCAGTGATATCCGAGGAGGTGAAGCTTTCTTT	CASSDIRGGEAFF
TRBD1	TRBJ1-2	-	TRBV28	TGTGCCAGCAGTTCCCTCCCTCGACAGGGGGTTAACTATGGCTACACCTTC	CASSSLPRQGVNYGYTF
-	TRBJ2-1	-	TRBV7-6	TGTGCCAGCAGCTTAAGGGTGCGGTCTAACAATGAGCAGTTCTTC	CASSLRVRSNNEQFF
TRBD2	TRBJ2-3	-	TRBV19	TGTGCCAGTCGGGAACTAGCGGGAGACTCAGATACGCAGTATTTT	CASRELAGDSDTQYF
-	TRBJ2-7	-	TRBV21-1	TGTGCCAGCAGCAGGGGACTAGCGGTGAGGTCCTACGAGCAGTACTTC	CASSRGLAVRSYEQYF
-	TRBJ1-4	-	TRBV7-9	TGTGCCAGCAGCTTAGATAGGGAAAAACTGTTTTTT	CASSLDREKLFF
-	TRBJ1-2	-	TRBV5-6	TGTGCCAGCAGCTTGTCGGTCTCGAGGGGCTACACCTTC	CASSLSVSRGYTF
TRBD2	TRBJ2-7	-	TRBV10-3	TGTGCCATCAGTGAGCACCCTCCGGGACTAGCGGGCGCAAGCTCCTACGAGCAGTACTTC	CAISEHPPGLAGASSYEQYF
-	TRBJ2-7	-	TRBV18	TGTGCCAGCTCACCAAAACAGGGCAGCTCCTACGAGCAGTACTTC	CASSPKQGSSYEQYF
TRBD2	TRBJ2-3	-	TRBV5-6	TGTGCCAGCAGCCTAGGACTAGCGGGGGTCCAAGATACGCAGTATTTT	CASSLGLAGVQDTQYF
TRBD1	TRBJ1-4	few	TRBV3-1/TRBV3-2	TGTGCCAGCAGTCACACAGGGGAGGGACGGGAAAAACTGTTTTTT	CASSHTGEGREKLFF
TRBD1	TRBJ1-4	-	TRBV18	TGTGCCAGCTCACAGGGGGCTACTAATGAAAAACTGTTTTTT	CASSQGATNEKLFF
-	TRBJ2-5	-	TRBV30	TGTGCCTGGAGGGCAGGGCAAAAGACCCAGTACTTC	CAWRAGQKTQYF
TRBD2	TRBJ2-4	once	TRBV5-4	TGTGCCAGCAGCGAGCAGGCGGGAGCGGCATACATTCAGTACTTC	CASSEQAGAAYIQYF
TRBD2	TRBJ2-3	-	TRBV19	TGTGCCAGTAGTATACGTCTAGCGGGGGACTATAGCACAGATACGCAGTATTTT	CASSIRLAGDYSTDTQYF
-	TRBJ2-2	-	TRBV4-2	TGTGCCAGCAGCCGATTGGGGCTGGGCACCGGGGAGCTGTTTTTT	CASSRLGLGTGELFF
-	TRBJ2-1	-	TRBV5-4	TGTGCCAGCACCGTAGCCAGGGCGGGCTCCTACAATGAGCAGTTCTTC	CASTVARAGSYNEQFF
-	TRBJ2-5	once	TRBV7-9	TGTGCCAGCAGCACCGGACCGGACAGCCTCGACCCCCAGTACTTC	CASSTGPDSLDPQYF
TRBD1	TRBJ1-6	-	TRBV19	TGTGCCAGCAAACGGACAGGGAATTCACCCCTCCACTTT	CASKRTGNSPLHF
-	TRBJ2-4	once	TRBV18	TGTGCCAGCTCAGGGGGGACAGAGCTAGCCAAAAACATTCAGTACTTC	CASSGGTELAKNIQYF
TRBD1	TRBJ1-4	-	TRBV5-1	TGCGCCAGCAGCTTGGGGGCAGGGGGCTATGAAAAACTGTTTTTT	CASSLGAGGYEKLFF
TRBD1	TRBJ2-7	-	TRBV6-5	TGTGCCAGCAGGGAGGGACAGGGGGCTTACGAGCAGTACTTC	CASREGQGAYEQYF
-	TRBJ2-1	-	TRBV28	TGTGCCGTACAAAACTGGACCTTTAGCTCCTACAATGAGCAGTTCTTC	CAVQNWTFSSYNEQFF
TRBD1	TRBJ1-4	-	TRBV6-6	TGTGCCAGCAGTTCAGGGGGCTTAACTAATGAAAAACTGTTTTTT	CASSSGGLTNEKLFF
-	TRBJ1-6	few	TRBV30	TGTGCCTGGAGTGAAGATTCACCCCTCCACTTT	CAWSEDSPLHF
TRBD1	TRBJ1-2	-	TRBV18	TGTGCCAGCTCACCGGACAGGGACTCTTATGGCTACACCTTC	CASSPDRDSYGYTF
-	TRBJ2-6	-	TRBV19	TGTGCCAGTAGTCCTAAGGCAGGGAAGGTGAAGTCTGGGGCCAACGTCCTGACTTTC	CASSPKAGKVKSGANVLTF
-	TRBJ1-1	-	TRBV19	TGTGCCAGTAGTATGACAGTGAACACTGAAGCTTTCTTT	CASSMTVNTEAFF
-	TRBJ2-5	-	TRBV5-4	TGTGCCAGCAGCTTATGGGCCGGCCAAGAGACCCAGTACTTC	CASSLWAGQETQYF
TRBD2	TRBJ2-2	once	TRBV4-1	TGCGCCAGCAGCCTTTTAGCGGGAGGCGGCACCGGGGAGCTGTTTTTT	CASSLLAGGGTGELFF
-	TRBJ1-4	-	TRBV14	TGTGCCAGCAGCCAAGTCAACAGGGTTGAAAAACTGTTTTTT	CASSQVNRVEKLFF
TRBD1	TRBJ2-7	-	TRBV29-1	TGCAGCGTAAGTACAGGGGAACCCTACGAGCAGTACTTC	CSVSTGEPYEQYF
TRBD1	TRBJ1-6	few	TRBV9	TGTGCCAGCAGCGTAATGGGACAGTATAATTCACCCCTCCACTTT	CASSVMGQYNSPLHF
-	TRBJ2-5	-	TRBV10-3	TGTGCCATCAGTGAGTCCCGACAGGTCCCCCGAGAGACCCAGTACTTC	CAISESRQVPRETQYF
-	TRBJ2-1	once	TRBV6-5	TGTGCCAGCAGCTACGGGGTATTTGGCTACAATGAGCAGTTCTTC	CASSYGVFGYNEQFF